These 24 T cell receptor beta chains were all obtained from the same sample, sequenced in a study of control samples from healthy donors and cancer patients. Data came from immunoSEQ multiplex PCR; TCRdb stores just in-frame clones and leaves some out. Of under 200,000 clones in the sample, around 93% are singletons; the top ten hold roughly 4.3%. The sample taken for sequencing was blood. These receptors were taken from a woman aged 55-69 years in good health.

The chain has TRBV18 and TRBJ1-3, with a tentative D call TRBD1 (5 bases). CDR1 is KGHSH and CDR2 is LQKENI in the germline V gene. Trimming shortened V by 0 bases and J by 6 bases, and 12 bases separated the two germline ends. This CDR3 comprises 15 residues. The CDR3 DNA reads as TGTGCCAGCTCACCACCTCCAGGGAGTGTAAACACCATATATTTT. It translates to CASSPPPGSVNTIYF.

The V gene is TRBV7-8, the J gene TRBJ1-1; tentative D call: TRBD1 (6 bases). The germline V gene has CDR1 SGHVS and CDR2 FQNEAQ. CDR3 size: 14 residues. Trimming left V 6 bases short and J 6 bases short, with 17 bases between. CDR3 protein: CASREIGGGPEAFF. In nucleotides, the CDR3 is TGTGCCAGCAGGGAGATTGGGGGCGGACCTGAAGCTTTCTTT.

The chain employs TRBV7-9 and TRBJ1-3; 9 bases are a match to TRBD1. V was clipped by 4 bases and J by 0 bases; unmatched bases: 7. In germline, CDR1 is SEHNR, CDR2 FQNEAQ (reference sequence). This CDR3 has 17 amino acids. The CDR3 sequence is CASSSSGQGGSGNTIYF. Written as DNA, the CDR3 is TGTGCCAGCAGCTCCTCGGGACAGGGAGGCTCTGGAAACACCATATATTTT.

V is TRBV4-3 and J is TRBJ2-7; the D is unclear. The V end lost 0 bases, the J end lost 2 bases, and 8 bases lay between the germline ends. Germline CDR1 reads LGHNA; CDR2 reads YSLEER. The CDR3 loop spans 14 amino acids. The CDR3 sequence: CASSQDNSPYEQYF. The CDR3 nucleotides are TGCGCCAGCAGCCAAGATAACAGTCCCTACGAGCAGTACTTC.

The CDR3 DNA follows: TGTGCCAGCAGCTTACGGGGGCTGATCTCTGGAAACACCATATATTTT. This encodes CASSLRGLISGNTIYF. V is TRBV5-6 and J is TRBJ1-3; TRBD1 might be the D (6 bases). The CDR3 is made up of 16 amino acids. Germline V lookup: CDR1 SGHDT, CDR2 YYEEEE. V lost 2 bases and J 0 bases, leaving 12 bases between the germline ends.

CDR3 sequence (DNA): TGTGCCACCAGCAAAGACCTGACGGTACTAAATGAAAAACTGTTTTTT. Translating it yields CATSKDLTVLNEKLFF. The genes are TRBV15 and TRBJ1-4; no reliable D call. The CDR3 has 16 residues. The V gene lost 4 bases and the J gene lost 5 bases, with 17 bases spanning the gap. Germline lookup yields CDR1 LNHNV and CDR2 YYDKDF (reference sequence).

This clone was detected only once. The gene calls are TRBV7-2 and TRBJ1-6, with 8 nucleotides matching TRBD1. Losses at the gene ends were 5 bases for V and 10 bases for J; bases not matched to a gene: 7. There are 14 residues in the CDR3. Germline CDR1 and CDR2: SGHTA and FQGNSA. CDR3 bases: TGTGCCAGCAGCCCTGGGACAGGAGAATCACCCCTCCACTTT. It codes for CASSPGTGESPLHF.

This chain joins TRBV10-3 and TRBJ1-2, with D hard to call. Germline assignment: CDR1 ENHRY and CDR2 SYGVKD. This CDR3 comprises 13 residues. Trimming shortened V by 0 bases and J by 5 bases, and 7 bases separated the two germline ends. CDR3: CAISESGGYGYTF. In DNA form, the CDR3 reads TGTGCCATCAGTGAGTCAGGAGGTTATGGCTACACCTTC.

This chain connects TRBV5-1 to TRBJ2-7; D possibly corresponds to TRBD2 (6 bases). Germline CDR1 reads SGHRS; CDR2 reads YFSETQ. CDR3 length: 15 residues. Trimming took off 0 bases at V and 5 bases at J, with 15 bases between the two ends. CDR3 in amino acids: CASSLVMEGHNEQYF. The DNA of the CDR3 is TGCGCCAGCAGCTTGGTGATGGAGGGTCATAACGAGCAGTACTTC.

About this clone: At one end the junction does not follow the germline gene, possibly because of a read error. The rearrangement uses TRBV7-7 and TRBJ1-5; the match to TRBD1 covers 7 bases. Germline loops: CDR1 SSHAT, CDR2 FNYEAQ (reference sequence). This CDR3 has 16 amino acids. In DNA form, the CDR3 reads TGTGCTAGCAGCCCGAGGGGGACAGCCACTAAGGAGCCCCAGCATTTT. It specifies CASSPRGTATKEPQHF.

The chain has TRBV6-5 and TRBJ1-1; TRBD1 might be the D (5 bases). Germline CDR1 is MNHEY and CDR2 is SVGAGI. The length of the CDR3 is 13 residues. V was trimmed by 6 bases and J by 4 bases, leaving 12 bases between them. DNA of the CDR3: TGTGCCAGCAGGGACACCCCGAGCACTGAAGCTTTCTTT. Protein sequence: CASRDTPSTEAFF.

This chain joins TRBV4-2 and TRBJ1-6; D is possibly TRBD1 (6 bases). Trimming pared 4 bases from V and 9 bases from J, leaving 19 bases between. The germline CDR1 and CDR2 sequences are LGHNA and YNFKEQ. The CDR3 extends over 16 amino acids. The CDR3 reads CASSPDYTGSSSPLHF. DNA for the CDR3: TGTGCCAGCAGCCCCGATTATACAGGGTCGAGTTCACCCCTCCACTTT.

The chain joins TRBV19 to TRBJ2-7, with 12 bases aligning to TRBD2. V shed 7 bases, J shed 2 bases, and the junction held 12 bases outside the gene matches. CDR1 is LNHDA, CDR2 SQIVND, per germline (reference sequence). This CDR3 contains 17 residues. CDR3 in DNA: TGTGCCAGTACGGGGACTAGCGGGTCCGGGGATACCTACGAGCAGTACTTC. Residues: CASTGTSGSGDTYEQYF.

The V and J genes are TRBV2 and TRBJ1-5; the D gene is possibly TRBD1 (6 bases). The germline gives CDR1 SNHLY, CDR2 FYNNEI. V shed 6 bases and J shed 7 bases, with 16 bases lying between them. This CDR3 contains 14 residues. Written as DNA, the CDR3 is TGTGCCAGCAGCGGTACTGGGGGCAGGCAGCCCCAGCATTTT. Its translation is CASSGTGGRQPQHF. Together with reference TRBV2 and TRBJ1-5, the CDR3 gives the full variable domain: EPEVTQTPSHQVTQMGQEVILRCVPISNHLYFYWYRQILGQKVEFLVSFYNNEISEKSEIFDDQFSVERPDGSNFTLKIRSTKLEDSAMYFCASSGTGGRQPQHFGDGTRLSIL.

DNA of the CDR3: TGTGCCAGCAGCCCCTCGCGACTTGGTGAGCAGTTCTTC. Protein: CASSPSRLGEQFF. The rearrangement links TRBV9 to TRBJ2-1; D gene uncertain. Trimming removed 4 bases at V and 9 bases at J, with 14 bases between. The CDR3 totals 13 residues. In germline, CDR1 is SGDLS, CDR2 YYNGEE.

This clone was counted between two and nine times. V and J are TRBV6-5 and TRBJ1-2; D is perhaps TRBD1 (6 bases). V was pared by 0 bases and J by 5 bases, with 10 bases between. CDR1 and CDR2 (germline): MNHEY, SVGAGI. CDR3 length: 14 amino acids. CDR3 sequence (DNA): TGTGCCAGCAGTTACTCTCGACAGGCGTATGGCTACACCTTC. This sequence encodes CASSYSRQAYGYTF.

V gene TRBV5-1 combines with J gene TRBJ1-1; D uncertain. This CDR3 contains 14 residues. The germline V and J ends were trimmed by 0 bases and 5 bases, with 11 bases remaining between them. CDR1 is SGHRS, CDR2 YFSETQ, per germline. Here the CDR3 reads CASSLGGSGTEAFF. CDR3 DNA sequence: TGCGCCAGCAGCTTGGGCGGGTCGGGGACTGAAGCTTTCTTT.

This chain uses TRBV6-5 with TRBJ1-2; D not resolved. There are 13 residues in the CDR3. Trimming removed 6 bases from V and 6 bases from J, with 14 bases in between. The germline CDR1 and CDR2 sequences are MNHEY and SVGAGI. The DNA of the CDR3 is TGTGCCAGCAGCCCCCCCCTGGGCCATGGCTACACCTTC. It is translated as CASSPPLGHGYTF.

The CDR3 DNA is TGCGCCAGCAGCTTGGCCGGCAGGGTGAATGAAAAACTGTTTTTT. It translates to CASSLAGRVNEKLFF. V is TRBV5-1 and J is TRBJ1-4, with D possibly being TRBD1 (5 bases). V was trimmed by 0 bases and J by 5 bases, leaving 11 bases between them. Germline CDR1 SGHRS, CDR2 YFSETQ. CDR3 size: 15 residues.

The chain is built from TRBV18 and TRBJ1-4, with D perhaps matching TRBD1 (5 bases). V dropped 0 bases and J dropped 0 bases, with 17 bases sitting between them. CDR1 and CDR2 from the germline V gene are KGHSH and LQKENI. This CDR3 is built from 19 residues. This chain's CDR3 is CASSPPGTDFRSTNEKLFF. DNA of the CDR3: TGTGCCAGCTCACCACCGGGGACCGATTTTCGATCAACTAATGAAAAACTGTTTTTT.

The DNA of the CDR3 is TGTGCCAGCAGCTTTACATCGGGAGACACTGAAGCTTTCTTT. Translating gives CASSFTSGDTEAFF. V gene TRBV7-2 combines with J gene TRBJ1-1; no reliable D call. V lost 3 bases, J lost 3 bases, and 11 bases lay in between. The CDR3 has 14 amino acids. Looked up from germline, CDR1 is SGHTA and CDR2 is FQGNSA.

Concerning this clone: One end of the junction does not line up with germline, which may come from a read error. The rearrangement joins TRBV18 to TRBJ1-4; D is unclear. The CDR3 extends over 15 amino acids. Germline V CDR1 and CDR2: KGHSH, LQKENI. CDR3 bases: TGTGTCAGCTCAGCACAGTCATCAACTAATGAAAAACTGTTTTTT. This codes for CVSSAQSSTNEKLFF.

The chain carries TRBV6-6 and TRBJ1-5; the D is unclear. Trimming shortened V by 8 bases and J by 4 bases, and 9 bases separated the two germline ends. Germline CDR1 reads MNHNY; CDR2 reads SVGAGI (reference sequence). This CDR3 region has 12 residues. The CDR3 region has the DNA TGTGCCAGCCAGGAGGTTAATCAGCCCCAGCATTTT. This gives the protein CASQEVNQPQHF.

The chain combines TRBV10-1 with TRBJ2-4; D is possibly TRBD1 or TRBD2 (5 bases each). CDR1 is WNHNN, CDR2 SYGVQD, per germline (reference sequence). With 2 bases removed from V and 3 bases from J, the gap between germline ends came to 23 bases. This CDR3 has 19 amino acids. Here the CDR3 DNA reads TGCGCCAGCAGTGAGAACAGGAGGCTGAGCAGGGACGTCAAAAACATTCAGTACTTC. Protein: CASSENRRLSRDVKNIQYF.